This is a list of T cell receptor beta chains from one sample in a study of OX40 agonist ivuxolimab in advanced cancers. Measured with immunoSEQ multiplex PCR; TCRdb has only the in-frame clones, and not every one. The table has around 64,000 clones, 75% to 90% seen once. The sample in question was CD4+ or CD8+ T cells sorted from blood, obtained in a trial of the OX40 agonist ivuxolimab. The receptors originated from an adult with an advanced solid tumor such as melanoma, head and neck, liver or kidney cancer. Both conserved end residues are part of each CDR3. A D gene is named only where the DNA matches it firmly. Where a row states a size, it is once, few, many or the class of an expanded clone; other rows omit it.

.,TRBV5-1,TRBJ2-1,.,TGCGCCAGCAGCTCACACCAGACTAGTTGGGAGCAGTTCTTC,CASSSHQTSWEQFF
.,TRBV19,TRBJ1-4,.,TGTGCCAGTAGTAGGCAACAGGGTACTAATGAAAAACTGTTTTTT,CASSRQQGTNEKLFF
.,TRBV5-6,TRBJ1-4,.,TGTGCCAGCAGCTTGGGACAGCAAGCAACTAATGAAAAACTGTTTTTT,CASSLGQQATNEKLFF
.,TRBV5-4,TRBJ1-6,.,TGTGCCAGCATGCTGGTCGGGGAGGGGACCTCACCCCTCCACTTT,CASMLVGEGTSPLHF
.,TRBV6-1,TRBJ1-4,.,TGTGCCAGCAGTGATAGGGTTGTTGAAAAACTGTTTTTT,CASSDRVVEKLFF
TRBD1,TRBV10-1,TRBJ1-3,.,TGCGCCAGCAGAGAAGAGGGACAGCATTCTGGAAACACCATATATTTT,CASREEGQHSGNTIYF
.,TRBV28,TRBJ1-4,.,TGTGCCAGCCAAGAGGCAGGGGATGGTAATGAAAAACTGTTTTTT,CASQEAGDGNEKLFF
TRBD1,TRBV6-1,TRBJ1-4,.,TGTGCCAGCAGCCCCATGGACAGGCCTGATGAAAAACTGTTTTTT,CASSPMDRPDEKLFF
TRBD1,TRBV5-1,TRBJ1-2,.,TGCGCCAGCAGCTTGGAGGGGACAGGGGGCGTTGGCTACACCTTC,CASSLEGTGGVGYTF
.,TRBV6-5,TRBJ1-5,.,TGTGCCAGCAGACCCCGGACGGGCAATCAGCCCCAGCATTTT,CASRPRTGNQPQHF
.,TRBV18,TRBJ2-7,.,TGTGCCAGCTCGAATCTTAGGGTAGGTTCCTACGAGCAGTACTTC,CASSNLRVGSYEQYF
TRBD2,TRBV27,TRBJ2-3,once,TGTGCCAGCAGTTCAGCGGGGTGGTATAGCACAGATACGCAGTATTTT,CASSSAGWYSTDTQYF
.,TRBV9,TRBJ2-1,.,TGTGCCAGCAGCGTAAGAGGGGGGACCTCCTACAATGAGCAGTTCTTC,CASSVRGGTSYNEQFF
.,TRBV7-6,TRBJ2-7,.,TGTGCCAGCAGCTCTTTCGGGGCGTACGAGCAGTACTTC,CASSSFGAYEQYF
.,TRBV6-4,TRBJ2-3,.,TGTGCCAGCAGTGACTCGAGTTTCACAGATACGCAGTATTTT,CASSDSSFTDTQYF
.,TRBV4-3,TRBJ1-3,.,TGCGCCAGCAGCCAAGCATTGGACGGGGACGGAAACACCATATATTTT,CASSQALDGDGNTIYF
.,TRBV2,TRBJ1-1,.,TGTGCCAGCAGTCGGGACTTCATGAACACTGAAGCTTTCTTT,CASSRDFMNTEAFF
.,TRBV5-4,TRBJ2-3,.,TGTGCCAGCAGCTTGGCAGGGTATACAGATACGCAGTATTTT,CASSLAGYTDTQYF
.,TRBV10-1,TRBJ1-5,.,TGCGCCAGCAGTGAGTCCGGCAATCAGCCCCAGCATTTT,CASSESGNQPQHF
TRBD1,TRBV5-1,TRBJ2-5,.,TGCGCCAGCCTTGACCCCGGGACAGGGGAAGAGACCCAGTACTTC,CASLDPGTGEETQYF
.,TRBV19,TRBJ2-1,.,TGTGCCAGTAGGGAGGGCGGCTACAATGAGCAGTTCTTC,CASREGGYNEQFF
.,TRBV5-4,TRBJ1-1,few,TGTGCCAGCAGCATAACAGGGCGGGACACTGAAGCTTTCTTT,CASSITGRDTEAFF
.,TRBV7-2,TRBJ2-5,.,TGTGCCAGCAGCCGGGACATCCAACAAGAGACCCAGTACTTC,CASSRDIQQETQYF
.,TRBV29-1,TRBJ1-1,.,TGCAGCTCCCGATCGGGGAACACTGAAGCTTTCTTT,CSSRSGNTEAFF
TRBD2,TRBV6-6,TRBJ2-1,.,TGTGCCAGCCGTGGGACTAGTGTTGGGCTGCGGCAGTTCTTC,CASRGTSVGLRQFF
.,TRBV27,TRBJ1-5,.,TGTGCCAGCAGTTTATTTCTCGGTCAGCCCCAGCATTTT,CASSLFLGQPQHF
.,TRBV2,TRBJ1-3,.,TGTGCCAGCAATCGGTTTCGGGGGGTCGGAAACACCATATATTTT,CASNRFRGVGNTIYF
TRBD2,TRBV2,TRBJ2-3,.,TGTGCCAGCAGTGGACTAGCGGGGCAGGCAGATACGCAGTATTTT,CASSGLAGQADTQYF
.,TRBV5-1,TRBJ1-1,.,TGCGCCAGCACCATTGGGACGGCGAACACTGAAGCTTTCTTT,CASTIGTANTEAFF
.,TRBV12-5,TRBJ1-2,.,TGTGCTAGTGGTTTGGTACGTTACGCAGACCCTAACTATGGCTACACCTTC,CASGLVRYADPNYGYTF
.,TRBV5-1,TRBJ1-1,.,TGCGCCAGCAGCTTGGGGTCAAGTAACACTGAAGCTTTCTTT,CASSLGSSNTEAFF
TRBD2,TRBV10-3,TRBJ2-1,.,TGTGCCATCAGTGGGGGACTAGCGGGAGACAATGAGCAGTTCTTC,CAISGGLAGDNEQFF
.,TRBV11-2,TRBJ2-7,.,TGTGCCAGCAGCTTAGTTGCAGGGTCGTCCTACGAGCAGTACTTC,CASSLVAGSSYEQYF
TRBD1,TRBV5-1,TRBJ1-5,.,TGCGCCAGCAGCTTGCAGGGGGCTAACAATCAGCCCCAGCATTTT,CASSLQGANNQPQHF
.,TRBV6-5,TRBJ2-2,.,TGTGCCAGCAGGGTACAGGGTCCAGTCGGGGAGCTGTTTTTT,CASRVQGPVGELFF
.,TRBV19,TRBJ1-5,once,TGTGCCAGTAGTATGCGGTCGAGGTCCAATCAGCCCCAGCATTTT,CASSMRSRSNQPQHF
.,TRBV29-1,TRBJ2-1,.,TGCAGCGTTAAAGGGACTGGCTACAATGAGCAGTTCTTC,CSVKGTGYNEQFF
TRBD1,TRBV5-1,TRBJ2-1,.,TGCGCCAGCAGCGGGGGACAGGGAGGGTTAAATGAGCAGTTCTTC,CASSGGQGGLNEQFF
TRBD1,TRBV9,TRBJ2-7,.,TGTGCCAGCAGCCCCGGGACAGGGACCTTCTACGAGCAGTACTTC,CASSPGTGTFYEQYF
.,TRBV2,TRBJ1-1,.,TGTGCCAGCATCGCAGGGCTGAACACTGAAGCTTTCTTT,CASIAGLNTEAFF
.,TRBV5-1,TRBJ1-1,.,TGCGCCAGCCGACAACAGGGGAACACTGAAGCTTTCTTT,CASRQQGNTEAFF
.,TRBV4-2,TRBJ1-4,.,TGTGCCAGCAGCCAAGAGCTAAATGAAAAACTGTTTTTT,CASSQELNEKLFF
.,TRBV5-1,TRBJ1-2,.,TGCGCCAGCAGCTTGGAGGCCCAACGGGGCTACACCTTC,CASSLEAQRGYTF
TRBD1,TRBV6-5,TRBJ1-2,.,TGTGCCAGCAGTGATGGGACAGACTATGGCTACACCTTC,CASSDGTDYGYTF
.,TRBV5-1,TRBJ1-2,.,TGCGCCAGCACCGCCTCAAGGCCGGGGGATGGCTACACCTTC,CASTASRPGDGYTF
.,TRBV6-5,TRBJ1-1,.,TGTGCCAGCAGTTTAACCGCCGGGACTGAAGCTTTCTTT,CASSLTAGTEAFF
TRBD1,TRBV30,TRBJ1-1,few,TGTGCCTGGGGGGGACAGTTGAACACTGAAGCTTTCTTT,CAWGGQLNTEAFF
TRBD2,TRBV6-5,TRBJ2-7,once,TGTGCCAGCAGTGGACTAGCGGGAAAATACGAGCAGTACTTC,CASSGLAGKYEQYF
.,TRBV6-5,TRBJ1-1,once,TGTGCCAGCAGTTACTCGCACGACTTAGGGGCTGAAGCTTTCTTT,CASSYSHDLGAEAFF
TRBD1,TRBV19,TRBJ1-5,.,TGTGCCAGTAGTACAGGGACAGGGGGCAATCAGCCCCAGCATTTT,CASSTGTGGNQPQHF
TRBD1,TRBV28,TRBJ1-2,.,TGTGCCAGCAGTTCGGGACAGGGCCATGGCTACACCTTC,CASSSGQGHGYTF
TRBD1,TRBV29-1,TRBJ2-7,.,TGCAGCGTTGAAAACAGGGGGTTCAACGAGCAGTACTTC,CSVENRGFNEQYF
.,TRBV5-1,TRBJ2-5,.,TGCGCCAGCAGCTTTCGGCAGTCCTTTCAAGAGACCCAGTACTTC,CASSFRQSFQETQYF
TRBD2,TRBV5-1,TRBJ2-3,.,TGCGCCAGCAGCTTGAGGGGTGGACTAGCGGGAATCACAGATACGCAGTATTTT,CASSLRGGLAGITDTQYF
.,TRBV11-2,TRBJ2-7,.,TGTGCCAGCAGCTCTCCATCCGGGGTCGAGCAGTACTTC,CASSSPSGVEQYF
.,TRBV10-3,TRBJ2-2,.,TGTGCCATCAGGAGGACAGTACTTGTCAAGACCGGGGAGCTGTTTTTT,CAIRRTVLVKTGELFF